This T cell receptor beta chain was recorded in a study of Ad26.COV2.S vaccination and SARS-CoV-2 variants. Turning to the study itself: Donor got 5x10^10 or 1x10^11 viral particles of Ad26.COV2.S. Study-wide points: The placebo group had lower spike-specific TCR breadth than the vaccine recipients did.

About this clone itself: The antigen remains unidentified.

Regarding treatment: around 19 received Ad26.COV2.S at low or high dose, single or two shots; 5 received placebo; per-sample allocation not given. Specimen acquisition occurred on day 63 following the initial vaccine or placebo injection. TCRdb keeps only in-frame clones here, not all; method: immunoSEQ multiplex PCR. The table includes around 450,000 clones, nearly 90% detected once. The TCR comes from a person between 18 and 59 years old who received the Ad26.COV2.S COVID-19 vaccine or a placebo. The source was peripheral blood, collected in a trial of Ad26.COV2.S vaccine versus placebo.

The DNA for the CDR3 is TGTGCCTGGAGTGTTGAGGGGATGAGGGGAAACACCATATATTTT. It is translated as CAWSVEGMRGNTIYF. The rearrangement uses TRBV30 and TRBJ1-3, with a possible D match to TRBD1 (5 bases). V was clipped by 0 bases and J by 4 bases, with 13 bases between them. Germline assignment: CDR1 GTSNPN and CDR2 SVGIG (reference sequence). The CDR3 has 15 amino acids.